This record covers a single T cell receptor (beta chain). Its specificity is not known. The CDR3 consists of 16 residues. Trimming removed 5 bases from V and 1 base from J, with 14 bases in between. Germline V gene data show CDR1 as KGHSH and CDR2 as LQKENI. This specimen comes from a study of cytotoxic CD8 clonotypes in ibrutinib-treated CLL. Across the study: Of a cohort that held roughly eleven relapsed/refractory and around 14 treatment-naive patients, under 18 were IGHV unmutated. Across samples, productive templates numbered around 260,000 and productive rearrangements reached approximately 100,000 on average.

Sequenced by immunoSEQ multiplex PCR; TCRdb stores in-frame clones only, minus some. The table shows tens of thousands of clones, with around 67% occurring only once. Points from the study as a whole: On treatment, the uncommon public clonotypes contracted or remained stable. Sustained-remission patients were sampled at one set of times and progressing patients at different ones.

The receptor's source is a human donor with chronic lymphocytic leukemia. The rearrangement joins TRBV18 to TRBJ2-2, with D possibly TRBD2 on 6 matching bases. This specimen was PBMCs, taken at disease progression, from a patient treated with ibrutinib. CDR3 sequence reads: CASSARRGQNTGELFF. CDR3 bases: TGTGCCAGCTCAGCGAGGAGGGGCCAGAACACCGGGGAGCTGTTTTTT.